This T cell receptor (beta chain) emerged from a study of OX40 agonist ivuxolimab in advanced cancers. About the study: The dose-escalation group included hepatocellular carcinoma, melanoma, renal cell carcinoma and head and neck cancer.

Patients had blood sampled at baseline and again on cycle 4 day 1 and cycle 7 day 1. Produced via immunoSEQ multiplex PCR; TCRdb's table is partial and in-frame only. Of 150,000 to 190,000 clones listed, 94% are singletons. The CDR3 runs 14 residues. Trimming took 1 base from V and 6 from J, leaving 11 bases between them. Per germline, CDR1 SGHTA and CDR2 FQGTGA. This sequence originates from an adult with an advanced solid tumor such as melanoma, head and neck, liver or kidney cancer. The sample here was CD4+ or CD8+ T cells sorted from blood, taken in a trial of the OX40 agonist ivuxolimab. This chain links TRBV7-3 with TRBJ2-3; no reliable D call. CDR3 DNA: TGTGCCAGCAGCTTAATGGGCCAACCGGATACGCAGTATTTT. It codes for CASSLMGQPDTQYF.